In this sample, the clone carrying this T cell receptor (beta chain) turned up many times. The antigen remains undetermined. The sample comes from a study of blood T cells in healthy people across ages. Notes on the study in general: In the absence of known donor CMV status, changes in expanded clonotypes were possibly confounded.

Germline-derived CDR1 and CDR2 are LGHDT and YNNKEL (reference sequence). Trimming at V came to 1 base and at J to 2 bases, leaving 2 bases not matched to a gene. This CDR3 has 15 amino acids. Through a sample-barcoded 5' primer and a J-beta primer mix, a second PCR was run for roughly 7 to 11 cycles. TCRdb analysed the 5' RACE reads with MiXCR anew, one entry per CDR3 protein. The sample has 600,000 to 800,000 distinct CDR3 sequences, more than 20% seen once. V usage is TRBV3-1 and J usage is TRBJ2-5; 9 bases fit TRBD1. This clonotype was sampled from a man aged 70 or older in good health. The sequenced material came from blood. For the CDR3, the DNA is TGTGCCAGCAGCCAAGGGGACAGGGATCAAGAGACCCAGTACTTC. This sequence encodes CASSQGDRDQETQYF.